Here is one T cell receptor beta chain with its context. Its antigen target is currently unknown. Relative to the germline gene, one junction end is altered; a read error may explain this. This specimen comes from a study of tumor-infiltrating lymphocytes in primary liver carcinoma (dated by TCRdb to the late 2010s). At the level of the whole study: Of the five patients, three men and two women aged 30 to 69 years, four had hepatocellular carcinoma and one had combined HCC and intrahepatic cholangiocarcinoma. The tumors of the five patients were staged as T1-T3 N0M0, with maximum diameters ranging from about 4 to 10 cm. Across five regions of each liver tumor, along with adjacent normal tissue and blood, the study brought together TCRbeta repertoire sequencing, expression microarrays and whole-exome sequencing. Each sample produced about 3.5 to 7.13 million productive TCRbeta reads, and read depth showed no significant difference between tissue types. TCRbeta repertoire sequencing covered about 35 specimens from 5 patients: some 25 tumor regions, 5 adjacent noncancerous liver tissues and 5 peripheral blood samples. Technical replicate repertoires showed high reproducibility, with mean shared-clone rates roughly 0.87 and correlation coefficients above 0.95. To link TCRbeta repertoire diversity with the local molecular phenotype, the roughly 26 tumor region samples were profiled using Agilent mRNA microarrays.

Starting from approximately 500 ng total RNA, TCRbeta-specific cDNA was produced by reverse transcription with a constant-region primer and ProtoScript II reverse transcriptase. Three nested multiplex PCR rounds, following a slightly modified ARM-PCR procedure, were used to build the TCRbeta libraries. The first two PCR rounds used multiplex TRBV1-TRBV30 forward primers with a Cbeta reverse primer, each for 10 cycles. Sample barcodes and Illumina adapters were attached in a final 25-cycle PCR using Deep VentR polymerase. Amplicons of 200-500 bp were gel-purified with a QIAquick gel extraction kit before sequencing. An Illumina HiSeq 2500 was used to sequence the TCRbeta amplicons, generating 250-bp paired-end reads. On the authors' methods: To recover full CDR3 sequences, reads were quality-trimmed using Trimmomatic v0.33 and paired reads were then merged using FLASH v1.2.11. V, D and J germline segments were assigned to the rearranged TCRbeta sequences by MiGEC v1.2.1b. VDJtools v1.0.0 computed clonotype statistics and Shannon-Wiener diversity indices. To reduce sampling bias, subsequent analyses other than the diversity analysis used only the 250 most abundant clonotypes in each sample. TCRdb ran its own pipeline on the public reads, namely fastp trimming at Q25 and MiXCR clone calling, and kept in-frame beta chains. Rows matching on CDR3 protein sequence are summarized as one entry with the most common DNA and genes. The V and J calls and clone size come from TCRdb's table, not from the authors' own analysis. A total of 20,000 to 25,000 distinct CDR3 sequences appear in this sample, over 60% of them only once. The ten largest clones add up to under 35% of the sample.

Total RNA and DNA were co-extracted without cell sorting from roughly 20-30 mg of bulk tissue using the AllPrep DNA/RNA mini kit. Surgical resection was performed in China between late 2015 and early 2016 on about 5 patients with histopathologically diagnosed primary liver carcinoma. Chronic HBV infection was present in the patients, and the patients were treatment-naive at sampling. Each tumor was sampled at five spatially separated regions: the tumor centre plus the superior, inferior, left-lateral and right-lateral poles. Histology showed that every tumor sample contained more than 80% viable tumor cells. Fresh tumor and adjacent tissue pieces were bisected; one half was stored in RNAlater at -80°C, the other sent for histology. Broader findings and caveats from the paper: A significantly larger repertoire fraction was made up by the top 250 clones in tumors than in blood (p = 0.039). Pairs of tumor regions showed greater repertoire overlap (mean about 36%) than tumor-adjacent pairs (roughly 17%) or tumor-blood pairs (roughly 15%), which is consistent with antigen-driven expansion. Only the TCR beta chain was sequenced, which likely underestimates true repertoire diversity because unpaired alpha chains were not captured. Comparison of CD4+ and CD8+ T cell repertoires was precluded by the use of bulk unsorted samples. Only roughly 7-24% of top clones appeared in all five regions of a tumor, which suggests that tumor-infiltrating T cells are spatially heterogeneous. With just five patients in the study, the authors point out that the findings should be validated in a larger study.

Including cysteine and phenylalanine, the CDR3 has 16 amino acids. The CDR3 DNA has 48 bases and is translated from base 1. From a lookup of the germline V gene, CDR1 and CDR2 are SGHNT and YENEEA. What was sequenced was liver tumor tissue from sampling region 5. The cell subset or site label, read with the paper, signifies: tumor region T5, tumor centre. The receptor was derived from a woman between 25 and 40 years old with primary liver carcinoma and hepatitis B virus infection. The V and J genes are TRBV11-3 and TRBJ2-3; the D gene is perhaps TRBD2, from 6 matching bases. The nucleotide sequence reads TGTACCAGCAACTCCGGGAGCGGGCGAGGCATAGATACGCAGTATTTT. It specifies CTSNSGSGRGIDTQYF.